The 5 T cell receptor beta chains reported below all come from one sample, sequenced in a study of T cell responses to AZD1222 COVID-19 vaccine. Profiled with immunoSEQ multiplex PCR; TCRdb holds only in-frame clones, not every one. Found here are 100,000 or so clones, about 88% of them singletons; the top ten hold more than 15%. The sequencing used peripheral blood, collected on day 0 of AZD1222 vaccination. These TCRs come from an adult in good health.

The chain couples TRBV2 to TRBJ2-7; a weak D match, TRBD2 (5 bases). There are 13 residues in the CDR3. The V end lost 8 bases, the J end lost 0 bases, and 11 bases lay between the germline ends. Germline V lookup: CDR1 SNHLY, CDR2 FYNNEI. Here the CDR3 DNA reads TGTGCCAGCGGAGCGGTAAGCTCCTACGAGCAGTACTTC. Translated, it gives CASGAVSSYEQYF.

The CDR3 sequence: CASSPTSARVDEQFF. The CDR3 DNA is TGTGCCAGCAGTCCGACTAGCGCTCGAGTGGATGAGCAGTTCTTC. This chain joins TRBV27 and TRBJ2-1, with 8 bases matching TRBD2. The J segment lost 8 bases and the V segment lost 5 bases, leaving 11 bases of the junction unmatched. Germline V gene data show CDR1 as MNHEY and CDR2 as SMNVEV (reference sequence). The CDR3 totals 15 residues.

The chain carries TRBV11-2 and TRBJ1-6; 9 bases are shared with TRBD1. Germline V gene sequence: CDR1 SGHAT, CDR2 FQNNGV. This CDR3 is built from 17 residues. With 5 bases clipped from V and 0 bases from J, the junction kept 5 bases outside the gene matches. The chain's CDR3 is CASSQGQGNSYNSPLHF. CDR3 in DNA: TGTGCCAGCAGCCAGGGACAGGGCAACTCCTATAATTCACCCCTCCACTTT. Full variable domain (rest looked up from reference TRBV11-2 and TRBJ1-6): EAGVAQSPRYKIIEKRQSVAFWCNPISGHATLYWYQQILGQGPKLLIQFQNNGVVDDSQLPKDRFSAERLKGVDSTLKIQPAKLEDSAVYLCASSQGQGNSYNSPLHFGNGTRLTVT.

This clone was counted between two and nine times. This chain uses TRBV30 with TRBJ1-1; TRBD1 agrees at 7 bases. Trimming removed 0 bases from V and 3 bases from J; junction bases left unmatched: 7. Germline V gene data show CDR1 as GTSNPN and CDR2 as SVGIG (reference sequence). CDR3 size: 15 residues. The CDR3: CAWSVPGGRYTEAFF. CDR3 DNA: TGTGCCTGGAGTGTCCCAGGGGGACGGTACACTGAAGCTTTCTTT.

In nucleotides, the CDR3 is TGTGCCAGCAGTCCCGGACAGGGGGTCGTTTCCCCTTACGAGCAGTACTTC. Its translation: CASSPGQGVVSPYEQYF. The rearrangement links TRBV27 to TRBJ2-7; 10 nucleotides align to TRBD1. Germline V CDR1 and CDR2: MNHEY, SMNVEV (reference sequence). J was trimmed by 4 bases and V by 5 bases; bases with no gene match: 14. This CDR3 comprises 17 residues.